These T cell receptor beta chains were read from a single sample in a study of Ad26.COV2.S vaccination and SARS-CoV-2 variants. TCRdb's copy holds only in-frame clones and misses some; the assay was immunoSEQ multiplex PCR. The sample shows about 460,000 clones, around 89% of them seen only once. The sequences come from peripheral blood, collected in a trial of Ad26.COV2.S vaccine versus placebo. These receptors came from a person aged 18-60 years who received the Ad26.COV2.S COVID-19 vaccine or a placebo. CDR3s include the opening cysteine and the closing phenylalanine or tryptophan. Fields, in order: D gene, clone size, V gene, J gene, CDR3 DNA, CDR3 protein. D genes are given only for firm matches. Size is omitted from some rows. Given values are once, few, many or a class for expanded clones.

>TRBD2|.|TRBV4-2|TRBJ2-7
TGTGCCAGCAGCCAAAGGAGCGGGAGTCTTTCCTACGAGCAGTACTTC
CASSQRSGSLSYEQYF
>.|.|TRBV5-1|TRBJ1-2
TGCGCCAGCAGCTTGAATGCTGTAGGGGGAGGGCACTATGGCTACACCTTC
CASSLNAVGGGHYGYTF
>TRBD2|.|TRBV5-1|TRBJ2-1
TGCGCCAGCAGCACCCGGACTAGCTTAAATGAGCAGTTCTTC
CASSTRTSLNEQFF
>TRBD1|.|TRBV27|TRBJ1-2
TGTGCCAGCAGGGGGACAGGCGAGGGCTACACCTTC
CASRGTGEGYTF
>TRBD2|.|TRBV29-1|TRBJ2-7
TGCAGCGTTAGACAGGGAACTAGCGGGAGTTCCTACGAGCAGTACTTC
CSVRQGTSGSSYEQYF
>TRBD2|.|TRBV7-2|TRBJ2-7
TGTGCCAGCAGCTTTACCGGGACTAAAATGGGGCAGTACTTC
CASSFTGTKMGQYF
>.|.|TRBV11-1|TRBJ2-5
TGTGCCAGCAGCTTAGTCCCCGGCGCTGATTCCGGGACCCAGTACTTC
CASSLVPGADSGTQYF
>.|once|TRBV28|TRBJ2-7
TGTGCCAGCAGTTTGCTTAAAGGGGAGCAGTACTTC
CASSLLKGEQYF
>TRBD1|once|TRBV29-1|TRBJ2-5
TGCAGCGTGAGAGGGACAGAAGAGACCCAGTACTTC
CSVRGTEETQYF
>.|once|TRBV12-3/TRBV12-4|TRBJ2-3
TGTGCCAGCAGTTTAGCTGGGGGGCAGTATTTT
CASSLAGGQYF
>TRBD1|.|TRBV19|TRBJ1-2
TGTGCCAGTAGTATAATATGGCGGCAGGGGGCGGACTATGGCTACACCTTC
CASSIIWRQGADYGYTF
>TRBD1|.|TRBV27|TRBJ1-2
TGTGCCAGCAGTTTGGGACAGGGGAATGGCTACACCTTC
CASSLGQGNGYTF
>TRBD1|.|TRBV19|TRBJ2-2
TGTGCCACAAAGACAGGGATCGGCACCGGGGAGCTGTTTTTT
CATKTGIGTGELFF
>TRBD2|few|TRBV4-2|TRBJ2-1
TGTGCCAGCAGCGAAGACGGGGGAAGCGGGGCAGCAAATGAGCAGTTCTTC
CASSEDGGSGAANEQFF
>TRBD1|once|TRBV4-2|TRBJ1-5
TGTGCCAGCAGCCACCTCCGGACAGGGGGCTTGGATCAGCCCCAGCATTTT
CASSHLRTGGLDQPQHF
>TRBD1|.|TRBV29-1|TRBJ1-4
TGCAGCGTCTCCGGGACAGGGAATGAAAAACTGTTTTTT
CSVSGTGNEKLFF
>.|few|TRBV6-5|TRBJ2-7
TGTGCCAGCAGTTACAAACGGGCACCCATGTTTGGGCAGTACTTC
CASSYKRAPMFGQYF
>.|.|TRBV4-3|TRBJ1-1
TGCGCCAGCAGCCATGACAGCATGAACACTGAAGCTTTCTTT
CASSHDSMNTEAFF
>.|.|TRBV6-5|TRBJ2-1
TGTGCCAGCAGCATGCGGGGCCCCTACAATGAGCAGTTCTTC
CASSMRGPYNEQFF
>.|.|TRBV3-1/TRBV3-2|TRBJ2-7
TGTGCCAGCAGCCAAGCCCTAGCGAGGACCTACGAGCAGTACTTC
CASSQALARTYEQYF
>.|.|TRBV7-9|TRBJ1-1
TGTGCCAGCAGCTTGACGGGCTCTCGAGGCGCTGAAGCTTTCTTT
CASSLTGSRGAEAFF
>TRBD2|.|TRBV11-1|TRBJ2-1
TGTGCCAGCAGCCAGACCGGGGGGTGGAATGAGCAGTTCTTC
CASSQTGGWNEQFF
>.|.|TRBV6-5|TRBJ1-5
TGTGCCAGCACAAAAGGAGACACAGACAATCAGCCCCAGCATTTT
CASTKGDTDNQPQHF
>.|.|TRBV6-5|TRBJ1-6
TGTGCCAGCAGTTACTCAGGGGGGCTAAATTCACCCCTCCACTTT
CASSYSGGLNSPLHF
>TRBD2|once|TRBV15|TRBJ2-1
TGTGCCACCAGCAGAGATCGGGACTACACCTCCTACAATGAGCAGTTCTTC
CATSRDRDYTSYNEQFF
>.|.|TRBV5-6|TRBJ1-2
TGTGCCAGCAGCTTGGGGCCAAGTAGCTACACCTTC
CASSLGPSSYTF
>.|.|TRBV27|TRBJ1-5
TGTGCCAGCAGTTTACAATCGGGCAATCAGCCCCAGCATTTT
CASSLQSGNQPQHF
>TRBD1|.|TRBV6-6|TRBJ2-1
TGTGCCAGCAGTTACTCGTTTCAGGGGGCGGGTGGTGAGCAGTTCTTC
CASSYSFQGAGGEQFF
>.|.|TRBV24-1|TRBJ2-1
TGTGCCACCAGTGAGGGTAGTGCCTCCTACAATGAGCAGTTCTTC
CATSEGSASYNEQFF
>.|.|TRBV28|TRBJ2-7
TGTGCCAGCACGCCCCGACTCCTAGGAGGATACGAGCAGTACTTC
CASTPRLLGGYEQYF
>TRBD1|.|TRBV4-1|TRBJ2-3
TGCGCCAGCAGCCACCAGGGGGCCGGGGCAGATACGCAGTATTTT
CASSHQGAGADTQYF
>.|.|TRBV6-5|TRBJ2-7
TGTGCCAGCACCCGGCCCGGGGGCTACGAGCAGTACTTC
CASTRPGGYEQYF
>.|once|TRBV5-8|TRBJ1-4
TGTGCCAGCAGCCAAGACGTCTATGTTCGGCGTAATGAAAAACTGTTTTTT
CASSQDVYVRRNEKLFF
>.|.|TRBV6-5|TRBJ1-1
TGTGCCAGCAGTTACTCAGAGGTCGGCACTGAAGCTTTCTTT
CASSYSEVGTEAFF
>TRBD2|.|TRBV5-4|TRBJ2-3
TGTGCCAGCAGCCTAAGACTAGCGGGGGCAGGGGATACGCAGTATTTT
CASSLRLAGAGDTQYF
>.|.|TRBV10-3|TRBJ1-5
TGTGCCATCAGTGAGGGGGGTCAGCCCCAGCATTTT
CAISEGGQPQHF
>.|once|TRBV18|TRBJ1-1
TGTGCCAGCTCACCAATGGGGAGCCGGGTGAAGAGCACTGAAGCTTTCTTT
CASSPMGSRVKSTEAFF
>.|.|TRBV2|TRBJ2-1
TGTGCCAGCTTAAACCAAGGGGGTACAAATGAGCAGTTCTTC
CASLNQGGTNEQFF
>TRBD2|.|TRBV5-5|TRBJ2-1
TGTGCCAGCAGGGTGAGGGGTCAGCCCGGGACTAGCGGCTACAATGAGCAGTTCTTC
CASRVRGQPGTSGYNEQFF
>.|once|TRBV12-3/TRBV12-4|TRBJ2-7
TGTGCCAGCAGCCCGGGTAGAAGCTACGAGCAGTACTTC
CASSPGRSYEQYF
>TRBD2|.|TRBV20-1|TRBJ2-3
TGCAGTGCTAGTCTGGCGGGAGTGCCAGATACGCAGTATTTT
CSASLAGVPDTQYF
>.|.|TRBV6-6|TRBJ1-1
TGTGCCAGCAGTCGGACAGAGACTGAAGCTTTCTTT
CASSRTETEAFF
>TRBD2|.|TRBV6-1|TRBJ2-3
TGTGCCAGCAGTGAACGAGGGGAGGGTAGCACAGATACGCAGTATTTT
CASSERGEGSTDTQYF
>.|few|TRBV7-9|TRBJ1-4
TGTGCCAGCAGCTTAGCAGGGGGAGATGAAAAACTGTTTTTT
CASSLAGGDEKLFF
>.|.|TRBV29-1|TRBJ2-1
TGCAGCGCCGCCCGCAATGAGCAGTTCTTC
CSAARNEQFF
>.|.|TRBV11-2|TRBJ2-5
TGTGCCAGCAGCTTAGTTTGGACAGTCCAAGAGACCCAGTACTTC
CASSLVWTVQETQYF
>.|once|TRBV11-2|TRBJ2-4
TGTGCCAGCAGCTTAGACGGGCTGCTAGCCAAAAACATTCAGTACTTC
CASSLDGLLAKNIQYF
>.|.|TRBV7-3|TRBJ2-2
TGTGCCAGCAGCCCTAATTCGGGGCCTAACACCGGGGAGCTGTTTTTT
CASSPNSGPNTGELFF
>TRBD1|.|TRBV28|TRBJ1-1
TGTGCCAGCAGTTTACTCGGGACAGGGGTGAACACTGAAGCTTTCTTT
CASSLLGTGVNTEAFF
>.|.|TRBV28|TRBJ2-7
TGTGCCAGCAGTCCAGCAGGGGCGGGCTCCTACGAGCAGTACTTC
CASSPAGAGSYEQYF
>.|.|TRBV30|TRBJ1-4
TGTGCCTGGAGGCCGGGGGCAAGGGAAAAACTGTTTTTT
CAWRPGAREKLFF
>.|.|TRBV10-3|TRBJ1-3
TGTGCCATCAGGGAGGCCCTAAATGGAGCTGGAAACACCATATATTTT
CAIREALNGAGNTIYF
>.|.|TRBV5-6|TRBJ2-3
TGTGCCAGCAGCGTTGCAGATACGCAGTATTTT
CASSVADTQYF
>.|.|TRBV5-6|TRBJ1-2
TGTGCCAGCAGCTTGGACAGGATTTATGGCTACACCTTC
CASSLDRIYGYTF
>.|.|TRBV6-5|TRBJ1-2
TGTGCCAGCAGTTACTCGCGAACCGGGACCGATGGCTACACCTTC
CASSYSRTGTDGYTF
>TRBD1|.|TRBV24-1|TRBJ2-2
TGTGCCACCAGAGAGACAGGGGTTACCGGGGAGCTGTTTTTT
CATRETGVTGELFF
>.|.|TRBV29-1|TRBJ1-6
TGCAGCGTTACAGGGAGCTCCTATAATTCACCCCTCCACTTT
CSVTGSSYNSPLHF
>.|.|TRBV12-5|TRBJ1-1
TGTGCTAGTGGTTTGATCGCAGGGTCCCACACTGAAGCTTTCTTT
CASGLIAGSHTEAFF
>.|.|TRBV19|TRBJ1-5
TGTGCCAGTAGTATCAGCTACAATCAGCCCCAGCATTTT
CASSISYNQPQHF